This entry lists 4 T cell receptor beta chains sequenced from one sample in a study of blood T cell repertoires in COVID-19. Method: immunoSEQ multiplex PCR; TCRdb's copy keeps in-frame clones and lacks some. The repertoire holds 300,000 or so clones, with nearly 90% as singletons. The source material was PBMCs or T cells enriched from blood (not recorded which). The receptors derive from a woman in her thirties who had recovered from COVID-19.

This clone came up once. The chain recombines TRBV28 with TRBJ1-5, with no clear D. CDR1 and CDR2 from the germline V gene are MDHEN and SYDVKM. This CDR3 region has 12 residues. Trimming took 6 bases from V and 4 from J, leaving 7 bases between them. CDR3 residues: CASSLANQPQHF. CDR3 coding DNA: TGTGCCAGCAGCCTAGCTAATCAGCCCCAGCATTTT.

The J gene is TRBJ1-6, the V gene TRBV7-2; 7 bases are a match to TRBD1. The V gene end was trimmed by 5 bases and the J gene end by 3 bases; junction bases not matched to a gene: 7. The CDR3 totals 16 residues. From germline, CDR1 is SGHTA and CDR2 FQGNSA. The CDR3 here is CASSPAGTDYNSPLHF. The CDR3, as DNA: TGTGCCAGCAGCCCGGCCGGGACAGACTATAATTCACCCCTCCACTTT.

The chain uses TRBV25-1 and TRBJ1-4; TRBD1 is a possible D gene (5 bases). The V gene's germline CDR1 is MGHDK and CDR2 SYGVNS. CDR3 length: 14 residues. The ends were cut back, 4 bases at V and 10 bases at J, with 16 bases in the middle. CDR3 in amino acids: CASSGQGPGGKLFF. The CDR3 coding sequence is TGTGCCAGCAGTGGCCAAGGGCCCGGGGGAAAACTGTTTTTT.

The chain's CDR3 is CASSQPRLGAKNIQYF. The CDR3 coding sequence is TGCGCCAGCAGCCAACCCAGGCTGGGAGCCAAAAACATTCAGTACTTC. The rearrangement joins TRBV4-1 to TRBJ2-4; the D is unclear. The CDR3 is 16 amino acids. The V gene's germline CDR1 is MGHRA and CDR2 YSYEKL. Trimming left V 2 bases short and J 0 bases short, with 11 bases between.